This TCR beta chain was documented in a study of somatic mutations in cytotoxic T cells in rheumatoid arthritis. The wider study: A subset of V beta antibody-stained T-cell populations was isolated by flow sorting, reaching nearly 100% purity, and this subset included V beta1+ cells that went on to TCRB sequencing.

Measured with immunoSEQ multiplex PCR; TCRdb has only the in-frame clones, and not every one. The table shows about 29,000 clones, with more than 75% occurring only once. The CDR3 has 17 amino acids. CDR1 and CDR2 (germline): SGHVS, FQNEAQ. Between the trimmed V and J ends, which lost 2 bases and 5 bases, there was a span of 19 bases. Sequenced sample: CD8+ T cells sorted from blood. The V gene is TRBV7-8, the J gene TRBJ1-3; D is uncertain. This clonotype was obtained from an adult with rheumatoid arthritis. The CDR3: CASSLTAGSLARNTIYF. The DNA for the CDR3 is TGTGCCAGCAGCTTAACGGCGGGCTCACTCGCGAGAAACACCATATATTTT.